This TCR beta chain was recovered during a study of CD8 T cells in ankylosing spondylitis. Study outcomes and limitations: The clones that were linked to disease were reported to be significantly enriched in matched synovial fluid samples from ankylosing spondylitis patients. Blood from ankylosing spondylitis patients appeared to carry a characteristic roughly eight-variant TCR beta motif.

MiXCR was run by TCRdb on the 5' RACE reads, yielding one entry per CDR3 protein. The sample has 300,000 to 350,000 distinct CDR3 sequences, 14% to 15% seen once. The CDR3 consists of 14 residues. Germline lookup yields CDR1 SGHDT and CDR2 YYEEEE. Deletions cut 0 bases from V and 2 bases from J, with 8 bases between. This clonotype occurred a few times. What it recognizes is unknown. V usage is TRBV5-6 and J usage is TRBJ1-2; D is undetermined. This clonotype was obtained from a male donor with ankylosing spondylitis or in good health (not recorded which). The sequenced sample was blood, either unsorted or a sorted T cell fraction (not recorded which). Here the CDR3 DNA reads TGTGCCAGCAGCTTGGAGTCCCGAAACTATGGCTACACCTTC. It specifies CASSLESRNYGYTF.